A single sample gave rise to the 27 T cell receptor beta chains below, sequenced in a study of CD8+CD57+ T cells in acquired aplastic anemia. Template material for TCR beta VDJ and CDR3 profiling consisted of genomic DNA. TCRdb analysed the reads with MiXCR anew, one entry per CDR3 protein. This sample yields roughly 160,000 distinct CDR3 sequences, of which around 60% are seen a single time; over 40% belongs to the top ten. The sample was sorted CD4+, CD8+, or CD8+CD57+ T cells (not recorded which) from PBMCs. The receptor set was obtained from a human donor in good health.

This clonotype was found a few times. V and J are TRBV3-1 and TRBJ2-2; D perhaps matches TRBD2 (5 bases). Germline V gene lookup returns CDR1 LGHDT and CDR2 YNNKEL (reference sequence). The length of the CDR3 is 15 residues. V lost 5 bases, J lost 3 bases, and 13 bases lay in between. CDR3 protein: CASSNGDSDTGELFF. The DNA of the CDR3 is TGTGCCAGCAGCAACGGGGATTCGGACACCGGGGAGCTGTTTTTT.

In its sample, this clonotype was seen a few times. J is TRBJ2-7 and V is TRBV15; 11 positions agree with TRBD1. Germline CDR1 is LNHNV and CDR2 is YYDKDF (reference sequence). The CDR3 runs 14 residues. Trimming at V came to 4 bases and at J to 3 bases, leaving 2 bases not matched to a gene. The CDR3 loop is CATSIGTGGYEQYF. CDR3 DNA: TGTGCCACCAGCATTGGGACAGGGGGCTACGAGCAGTACTTC.

The J gene is TRBJ2-7, the V gene TRBV19, with a weak D call TRBD2 (5 bases). This CDR3 has 14 amino acids. Per the germline V gene, CDR1 is LNHDA and CDR2 is SQIVND (reference sequence). V lost 4 bases and J lost 5, with 15 bases in between. The CDR3, as DNA: TGTGCCAGTAGTAGGAGAGGGCAGTTTGACGAGCAGTACTTC. Protein sequence: CASSRRGQFDEQYF.

The V and J genes are TRBV10-3 and TRBJ1-3; D possibly corresponds to TRBD1 (5 bases). Germline V gene lookup returns CDR1 ENHRY and CDR2 SYGVKD. The length of the CDR3 is 14 residues. The CDR3 region is CASGAMSSGNTIYF. The CDR3 DNA is TGTGCTAGCGGGGCGATGAGCTCTGGAAACACCATATATTTT.

This chain uses TRBV14 with TRBJ2-7; 8 bases fit TRBD2. Germline assignment: CDR1 SGHDN and CDR2 FVKESK. The CDR3 has 16 residues. With V trimmed by 3 bases and J by 2 bases, 9 bases remained unmatched. The CDR3 bases are TGTGCCAGCAGCCAGTTTCTAGCGGGTCAGACCTACGAGCAGTACTTC. Translation: CASSQFLAGQTYEQYF.

The chain has TRBV7-9 and TRBJ2-1; 11 positions match TRBD2. V shed 7 bases, J shed 10 bases, and the junction held 15 bases outside the gene matches. CDR1 is SEHNR, CDR2 FQNEAQ, per germline (reference sequence). The CDR3 length is 16 residues. The CDR3 bases are TGTGCCAGCACCCTTAGCGGGGGGGGCTTTCTTTGGGAGCAGTTCTTC. Its protein is CASTLSGGGFLWEQFF.

This clonotype was picked up a small number of times. The chain links TRBV19 to TRBJ2-7, with D possibly being TRBD1 or TRBD2 (6 bases each). The V gene's germline CDR1 is LNHDA and CDR2 SQIVND (reference sequence). The CDR3 length is 15 residues. V dropped 2 bases and J dropped 2 bases, with 13 bases sitting between them. CDR3 loop: CASSIWKGGTYEQYF. CDR3 in DNA: TGTGCCAGTAGTATATGGAAGGGGGGCACCTACGAGCAGTACTTC.

This clonotype was seen ten or more times. V is TRBV6-6 and J is TRBJ2-7; D possibly corresponds to TRBD1 (5 bases). The V and J ends lost 0 bases and 3 bases respectively, with 9 bases between them. The CDR3 extends over 14 amino acids. CDR1 is MNHNY and CDR2 is SVGAGI in the germline V gene (reference sequence). CDR3 coding DNA: TGTGCCAGCAGTTACTCGAGCAGGGTCTACGAGCAGTACTTC. Translation gives CASSYSSRVYEQYF.

This chain uses TRBV7-9 with TRBJ1-1; D is possibly TRBD1 (6 bases). This CDR3 is 15 amino acids long. In germline, CDR1 is SEHNR, CDR2 FQNEAQ (reference sequence). Deletions cut 1 base from V and 1 base from J, with 10 bases between. CDR3 sequence (DNA): TGTGCCAGCAGCTTAGAAACAGGGTCGAACACTGAAGCTTTCTTT. Translation gives CASSLETGSNTEAFF.

This clonotype was picked up many times. This chain uses TRBV19 with TRBJ2-1; D possibly corresponds to TRBD2 (6 bases). This CDR3 comprises 15 residues. V was clipped by 4 bases and J by 1 base, with 11 bases between them. Germline CDR1 and CDR2: LNHDA and SQIVND (reference sequence). The CDR3, as DNA: TGTGCCAGTAGTACTTCAAGCGGGTCCTACAATGAGCAGTTCTTC. Translation gives CASSTSSGSYNEQFF.

This chain links TRBV20-1 with TRBJ2-5; 7 nucleotides line up with TRBD2. V dropped 0 bases and J dropped 5; count of bases not matched to a gene: 3. The CDR3 covers 13 residues. Germline CDR1 is DFQATT and CDR2 is SNEGSKA (reference sequence). CDR3 in amino acids: CSARDWGGETQYF. CDR3 bases: TGCAGTGCTAGAGATTGGGGGGGGGAGACCCAGTACTTC.

The CDR3 reads CASSLPERSPGANVLTF. The CDR3 DNA reads as TGTGCCAGCAGTCTCCCGGAGCGTTCCCCTGGGGCCAACGTCCTGACTTTC. The J gene is TRBJ2-6, the V gene TRBV6-1; D unresolved. The CDR3 covers 17 residues. The V and J ends lost 5 bases and 2 bases respectively, with 16 bases between them. Germline CDR1 MNHNS, CDR2 SASEGT.

As to this clonotype: A junction boundary mismatches the germline segment, possibly from a read error. V usage is TRBV20-1 and J usage is TRBJ2-3, with TRBD2 identical over 7 bases. From germline, CDR1 is DFQATT and CDR2 SNEGSKA (reference sequence). CDR3 size: 14 residues. The CDR3 DNA follows: TGCAGTGCTCGAGAGGCGGGAGAGACAGATGCGCAGTATTTT. This sequence encodes CSAREAGETDAQYF.

This clonotype was seen many times. At one boundary the junction diverges from the germline segment, which might be a read error. V is TRBV19 and J is TRBJ1-3; 8 bases are shared with TRBD1. CDR1 and CDR2 from the germline V gene are LNHDA and SQIVND (reference sequence). The CDR3 is 15 residues long. CDR3 in amino acids: CTRQLDRVAGNTIYF. The CDR3 nucleotides are TGTACCAGACAATTGGACAGGGTGGCTGGAAACACCATATATTTT. Full variable domain (remainder filled in from reference TRBV19 and TRBJ1-3): DGGITQSPKYLFRKEGQNVTLSCEQNLNHDAMYWYRQDPGQGLRLIYYSQIVNDFQKGDIAEGYSVSREKKESFPLTVTSAQKNPTAFYLCTRQLDRVAGNTIYFGEGSWLTVV.

This clonotype was seen only a few times. This chain uses TRBV19 with TRBJ2-1; 8 nucleotides match TRBD1. The CDR3 is 18 amino acids. After removal of 0 bases from V and 4 bases from J, the junction contained 11 bases not matched to a gene. Germline lookup yields CDR1 LNHDA and CDR2 SQIVND (reference sequence). The CDR3: CASSIDLAGGAVYNEQFF. The DNA of the CDR3 is TGTGCCAGTAGTATAGATCTGGCAGGGGGCGCGGTGTACAATGAGCAGTTCTTC.

The rearrangement uses TRBV11-2 and TRBJ2-2, with 7 bases lining up with TRBD1. The germline V gene has CDR1 SGHAT and CDR2 FQNNGV. J lost 3 bases, V lost 5 bases, and 6 bases had no gene match. The CDR3 covers 15 residues. The CDR3 reads CASSTRDRDTGELFF. The CDR3 DNA sequence: TGTGCCAGCAGCACCAGGGACAGAGACACCGGGGAGCTGTTTTTT.

The J gene is TRBJ2-3, the V gene TRBV6-5; 10 bases align to TRBD2. The germline gives CDR1 MNHEY, CDR2 SVGAGI. CDR3 length equals 16 residues. V was clipped by 6 bases and J by 2 bases; unmatched bases: 8. CDR3 residues: CASSLLLAGTTDTQYF. In DNA, the CDR3 is TGTGCCAGCAGCCTCTTACTAGCGGGGACCACAGATACGCAGTATTTT.

This clonotype was observed a single time. V usage is TRBV7-6 and J usage is TRBJ2-3; D is uncertain. The CDR3 is made up of 14 amino acids. The V end lost 2 bases, the J end lost 4 bases, and 10 bases lay between the germline ends. Per the germline V gene, CDR1 is SGHVS and CDR2 is FNYEAQ. The chain's CDR3 is CASSLPGPPDTQYF. The CDR3 DNA sequence: TGTGCCAGCAGCTTACCCGGTCCCCCAGATACGCAGTATTTT.

The chain is built from TRBV20-1 and TRBJ2-7; 9 nucleotides align to TRBD1. This CDR3 region has 13 residues. Germline V gene sequence: CDR1 DFQATT, CDR2 SNEGSKA (reference sequence). V gave up 2 bases and J gave up 6 bases; unmatched junction bases: 5. The DNA of the CDR3 is TGCAGTGCTAGAAGGATGACAGGGGGCGAGCAGTACTTC. Protein sequence: CSARRMTGGEQYF.

This clonotype was counted a few times. The chain recombines TRBV19 with TRBJ2-5, with TRBD1 matching over 8 bases. V lost 4 bases, J lost 7 bases, and 8 bases stayed unmatched. The CDR3 contains 14 residues. Per germline, CDR1 LNHDA and CDR2 SQIVND (reference sequence). The CDR3 coding sequence is TGTGCCAGTAGTACCCGACAGGGGTTGGCGACCCAGTACTTC. This gives the protein CASSTRQGLATQYF.

The chain combines TRBV27 with TRBJ1-1; D is ambiguous. Germline assignment: CDR1 MNHEY and CDR2 SMNVEV (reference sequence). The CDR3 runs to 13 residues. V was clipped by 3 bases and J by 2 bases, with 7 bases between them. CDR3 in amino acids: CASSFGPNTEAFF. DNA of the CDR3: TGTGCCAGCAGTTTCGGTCCAAACACTGAAGCTTTCTTT.

This chain connects TRBV30 to TRBJ1-5; a possible D gene is TRBD1 (6 bases). Per the germline V gene, CDR1 is GTSNPN and CDR2 is SVGIG (reference sequence). This CDR3 has 14 amino acids. The ends were cut back, 0 bases at V and 1 base at J, with 7 bases in the middle. CDR3 DNA sequence: TGTGCCTGGAGTGTAGGACAGAGCAATCAGCCCCAGCATTTT. Translating it yields CAWSVGQSNQPQHF.

This clonotype was recorded at least ten times. The chain has TRBV28 and TRBJ2-7, with 9 bases fitting TRBD1. The ends lost 6 bases at V and 0 bases at J; junction bases unmatched: 3. Per germline, CDR1 MDHEN and CDR2 SYDVKM. This CDR3 is built from 14 residues. This chain's CDR3 is CASSGTGISYEQYF. Here the CDR3 DNA reads TGTGCCAGCAGCGGGACAGGGATCTCCTACGAGCAGTACTTC.

The chain combines TRBV25-1 with TRBJ2-1; D uncertain. With 4 bases removed from V and 7 bases from J, the gap between germline ends came to 11 bases. CDR1 is MGHDK and CDR2 is SYGVNS in the germline V gene. The CDR3 is made up of 13 amino acids. CDR3 in amino acids: CASSAPPRNEQFF. The CDR3 DNA reads as TGTGCCAGCAGTGCCCCCCCCCGGAATGAGCAGTTCTTC.

The rearrangement uses TRBV12-3 or TRBV12-4 and TRBJ2-7; weak D call: TRBD2 (6 bases). The ends were cut back, 6 bases at V and 0 bases at J, with 15 bases in the middle. The CDR3 is 15 amino acids. CDR3 sequence reads: CASSPGQGGSYEQYF. In nucleotides, the CDR3 is TGTGCCAGCAGCCCTGGTCAGGGAGGCTCCTACGAGCAGTACTTC.

This clonotype turned up a few times. This chain joins TRBV20-1 and TRBJ2-7, with 11 bases identical to TRBD2. The CDR3 runs to 16 residues. CDR1 is DFQATT, CDR2 SNEGSKA, per germline (reference sequence). V shed 0 bases and J 4 bases; nucleotides not matched to a gene: 8. In nucleotides, the CDR3 is TGCAGTGCTAGAGATAAAGGGACTAGCGGCGGGTACGAGCAGTACTTC. Translating it yields CSARDKGTSGGYEQYF.

The chain uses TRBV6-1 and TRBJ1-1; D unclear. The CDR3 has 13 amino acids. V was cut by 3 bases and J by 5 bases, with 10 bases left in between. Looked up from germline, CDR1 is MNHNS and CDR2 is SASEGT. CDR3 DNA sequence: TGTGCCAGCAGTGACACGGTGCAGACTGAAGCTTTCTTT. Translated, it gives CASSDTVQTEAFF.